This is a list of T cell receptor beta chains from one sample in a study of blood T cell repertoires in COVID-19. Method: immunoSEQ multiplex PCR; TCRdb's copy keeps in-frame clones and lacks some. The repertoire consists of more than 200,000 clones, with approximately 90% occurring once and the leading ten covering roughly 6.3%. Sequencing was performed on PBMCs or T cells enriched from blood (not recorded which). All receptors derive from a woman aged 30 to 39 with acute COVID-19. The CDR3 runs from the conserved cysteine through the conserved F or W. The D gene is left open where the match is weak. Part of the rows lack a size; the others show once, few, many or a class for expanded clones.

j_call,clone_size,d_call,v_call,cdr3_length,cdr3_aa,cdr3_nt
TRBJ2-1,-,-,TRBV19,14,CASSSASRISEQFF,TGTGCCAGTAGTTCGGCTAGCAGGATATCTGAGCAGTTCTTC
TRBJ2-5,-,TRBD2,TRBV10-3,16,CAISESVAGARETQYF,TGTGCCATCAGTGAGTCCGTAGCGGGGGCACGGGAGACCCAGTACTTC
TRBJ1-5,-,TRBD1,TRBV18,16,CASSPGTGNSNQPQHF,TGTGCCAGCTCACCCGGGACAGGGAATAGCAATCAGCCCCAGCATTTT
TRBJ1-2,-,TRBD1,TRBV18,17,CASSPGRDRVTNYGYTF,TGTGCCAGCTCACCAGGCCGGGACAGAGTTACTAACTATGGCTACACCTTC
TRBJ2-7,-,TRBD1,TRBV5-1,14,CASSLEGTAYEQYF,TGCGCCAGCAGCTTGGAAGGGACAGCCTACGAGCAGTACTTC
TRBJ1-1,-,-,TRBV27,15,CASSLSMGGGTEAFF,TGTGCCAGCAGTTTATCGATGGGGGGAGGCACTGAAGCTTTCTTT
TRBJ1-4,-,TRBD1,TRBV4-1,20,CASSQAPLGTVRTTNEKLFF,TGCGCCAGCAGCCAAGCTCCCCTAGGGACAGTTCGTACAACTAATGAAAAACTGTTTTTT
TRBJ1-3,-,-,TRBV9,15,CASSATGIAGNTIYF,TGTGCCAGCAGCGCCACGGGTATTGCTGGAAACACCATATATTTT
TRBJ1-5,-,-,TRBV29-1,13,CSVMTALNQPQHF,TGCAGCGTTATGACAGCACTCAATCAGCCCCAGCATTTT
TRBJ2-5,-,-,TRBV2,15,CASSPIRDKQETQYF,TGTGCCAGCAGTCCCATCCGGGACAAACAAGAGACCCAGTACTTC
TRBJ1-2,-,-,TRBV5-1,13,CASSLEFESGYTF,TGCGCCAGCAGCTTGGAATTTGAAAGCGGCTACACCTTC
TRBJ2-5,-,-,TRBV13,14,CASSQRTSQETQYF,TGTGCCAGCAGCCAGAGGACAAGCCAAGAGACCCAGTACTTC
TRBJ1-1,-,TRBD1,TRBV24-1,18,CATSENTGGEEPNTEAFF,TGTGCCACCAGTGAGAATACAGGGGGCGAGGAACCTAACACTGAAGCTTTCTTT
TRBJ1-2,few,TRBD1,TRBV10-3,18,CAISESGPGQGTHYGYTF,TGTGCCATCAGTGAGTCGGGCCCGGGACAGGGGACACACTATGGCTACACCTTC
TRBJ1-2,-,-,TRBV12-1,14,CASSSSPKLYGYTF,TGTGCCAGCAGCTCTTCCCCCAAACTGTATGGCTACACCTTC
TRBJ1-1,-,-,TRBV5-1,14,CASSLATGSTEAFF,TGCGCCAGCAGCTTGGCAACAGGGAGCACTGAAGCTTTCTTT
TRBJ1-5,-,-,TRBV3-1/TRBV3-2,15,CASSQGQYSNQPQHF,TGTGCCAGCAGCCAAGGACAGTATAGCAATCAGCCCCAGCATTTT
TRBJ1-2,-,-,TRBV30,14,CAWSDPGMSYGYTF,TGTGCCTGGAGTGATCCGGGTATGTCGTATGGCTACACCTTC
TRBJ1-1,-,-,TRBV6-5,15,CASSHGGEMNTEAFF,TGTGCCAGCAGTCATGGGGGGGAGATGAACACTGAAGCTTTCTTT
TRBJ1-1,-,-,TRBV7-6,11,CASEENTEAFF,TGTGCCAGCGAGGAGAACACTGAAGCTTTCTTT
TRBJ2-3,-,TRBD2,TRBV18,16,CASSPLRGDSTDTQYF,TGTGCCAGCTCACCACTCCGGGGGGATAGCACAGATACGCAGTATTTT
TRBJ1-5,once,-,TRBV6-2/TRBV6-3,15,CASSPVGQGSWPQHF,TGTGCCAGCAGTCCCGTTGGTCAGGGGAGTTGGCCCCAGCATTTT
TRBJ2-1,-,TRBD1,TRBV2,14,CASSVDRVYNEQFF,TGTGCCAGCAGTGTGGACAGGGTATACAATGAGCAGTTCTTC
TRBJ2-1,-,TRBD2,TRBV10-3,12,CAISETSDEQFF,TGTGCCATCAGTGAGACTAGCGATGAGCAGTTCTTC
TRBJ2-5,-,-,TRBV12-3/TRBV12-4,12,CASRLPQGGLNF,TGTGCCAGCAGACTCCCCCAAGGGGGTTTGAACTTC
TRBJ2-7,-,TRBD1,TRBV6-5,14,CASTDDRAPYEQYF,TGTGCCAGCACCGACGACAGGGCACCCTACGAGCAGTACTTC
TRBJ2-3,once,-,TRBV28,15,CASSSPAGAKDTQYF,TGTGCCAGCAGTTCCCCGGCGGGGGCCAAAGATACGCAGTATTTT
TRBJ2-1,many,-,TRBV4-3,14,CASSQVRDYNEQFF,TGCGCCAGCAGCCAAGTGAGGGACTACAATGAGCAGTTCTTC
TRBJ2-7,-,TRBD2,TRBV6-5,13,CASSTSGSYEQYF,TGTGCCAGCAGTACTAGCGGGAGCTACGAGCAGTACTTC
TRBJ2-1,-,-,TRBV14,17,CASSLRAGLHPYNEQFF,TGTGCCAGCAGCCTCCGAGCGGGCCTGCATCCCTACAATGAGCAGTTCTTC
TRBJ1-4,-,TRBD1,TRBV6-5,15,CASSRQGMGNEKLFF,TGTGCCAGCAGCAGACAGGGGATGGGGAATGAAAAACTGTTTTTT
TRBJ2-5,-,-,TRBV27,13,CASATRGFATQYF,TGTGCCAGCGCTACTAGGGGGTTCGCGACCCAGTACTTC
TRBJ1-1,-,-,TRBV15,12,CATSTQGVRAFF,TGTGCCACCAGCACCCAAGGGGTCAGAGCTTTCTTT
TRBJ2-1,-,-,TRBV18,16,CASSPQVGSSYNEQFF,TGTGCCAGCTCACCCCAGGTAGGGAGCTCCTACAATGAGCAGTTCTTC
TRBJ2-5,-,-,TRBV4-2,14,CASSPQTSQETQYF,TGTGCCAGCAGCCCGCAGACTAGCCAAGAGACCCAGTACTTC
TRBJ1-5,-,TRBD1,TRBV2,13,CASRGRGDQPQHF,TGTGCCAGCAGGGGCAGGGGGGATCAGCCCCAGCATTTT
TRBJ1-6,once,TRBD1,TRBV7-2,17,CASSPHGTGTYNSPLHF,TGTGCCAGCAGCCCGCACGGGACAGGGACCTATAATTCACCCCTCCACTTT
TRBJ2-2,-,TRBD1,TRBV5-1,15,CASSRGTGATGELFF,TGCGCCAGCAGTCGTGGGACAGGGGCCACCGGGGAGCTGTTTTTT
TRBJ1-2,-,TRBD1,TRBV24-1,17,CATSDSSTRTGQYGYTF,TGTGCCACCAGTGATTCCTCAACTCGGACAGGACAATATGGCTACACCTTC
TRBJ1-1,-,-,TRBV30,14,CAWSVSGSDTEAFF,TGTGCCTGGAGTGTATCCGGTAGCGACACTGAAGCTTTCTTT
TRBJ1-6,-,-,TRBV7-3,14,CASSLGGANSPLHF,TGTGCCAGCAGCTTAGGAGGGGCGAATTCACCCCTCCACTTT
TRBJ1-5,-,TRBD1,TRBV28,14,CASRPGGPNQPQHF,TGTGCCAGCAGGCCAGGGGGTCCCAATCAGCCCCAGCATTTT